The rows below give T cell receptor beta chains drawn from one sample of a study of blood T cell repertoires in COVID-19. TCRdb keeps only in-frame clones here, not all; method: immunoSEQ multiplex PCR. The sample shows about 290,000 clones, approximately 89% of them seen only once. The sequenced sample consisted of peripheral blood. The receptors were sampled from a woman aged 30 to 39 with COVID-19, enrolled during active disease. The CDR3 runs from the conserved cysteine through the conserved F or W. D genes are given only for firm matches. Clone size is given for some rows only: seen once, a few or many times, or a class if the clone is expanded.

TRBJ2-1,.,TRBV6-5,.,CASSLMGRLNEQFF,TGTGCCAGCAGCCTGATGGGGCGCCTCAATGAGCAGTTCTTC
TRBJ1-4,TRBD1,TRBV24-1,.,CALIRGRRPPSIIRKNEKLFF,TGTGCCTTGATCAGGGGGCGAAGACCTCCCTCAATAATCCGCAAGAATGAAAAACTGTTTTTT
TRBJ1-2,TRBD1,TRBV25-1,once,CASSDSRPGQANYGYTF,TGTGCCAGCAGTGATTCCAGACCGGGACAGGCTAACTATGGCTACACCTTC
TRBJ2-3,TRBD2,TRBV15,once,CATSRAPSGGADTQYF,TGTGCCACCAGCAGAGCCCCTAGCGGGGGGGCAGATACGCAGTATTTT
TRBJ2-7,.,TRBV2,.,CASSERRTSYEQYF,TGTGCCAGCAGTGAACGGCGGACAAGCTACGAGCAGTACTTC
TRBJ1-1,TRBD1,TRBV27,once,CASKGQLTQEAFF,TGTGCCAGCAAGGGACAGCTTACTCAGGAAGCTTTCTTT
TRBJ1-1,TRBD1,TRBV19,.,CASSTPLQGANTEAFF,TGTGCCAGTAGTACCCCCTTACAGGGGGCGAACACTGAAGCTTTCTTT
TRBJ1-1,.,TRBV4-2,.,CASSPRWVSGTEAFF,TGTGCCAGCAGCCCGAGGTGGGTTTCGGGTACTGAAGCTTTCTTT
TRBJ1-4,.,TRBV5-1,once,CASSFGPRPEKLFF,TGCGCCAGCAGCTTTGGGCCCCGGCCGGAAAAACTGTTTTTT
TRBJ1-1,TRBD1,TRBV6-2/TRBV6-3,.,CASSVGTGGAAFF,TGTGCCAGCAGTGTTGGGACAGGGGGGGCAGCTTTCTTT